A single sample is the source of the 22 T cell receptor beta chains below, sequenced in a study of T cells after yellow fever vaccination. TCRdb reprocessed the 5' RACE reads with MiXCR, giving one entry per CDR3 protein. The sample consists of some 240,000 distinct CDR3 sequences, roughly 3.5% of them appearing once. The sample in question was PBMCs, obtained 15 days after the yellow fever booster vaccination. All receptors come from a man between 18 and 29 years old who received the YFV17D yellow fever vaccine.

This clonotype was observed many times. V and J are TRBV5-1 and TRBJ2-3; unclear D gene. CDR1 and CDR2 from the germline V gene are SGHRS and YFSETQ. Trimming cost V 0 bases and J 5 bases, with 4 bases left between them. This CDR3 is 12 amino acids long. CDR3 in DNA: TGCGCCAGCAGCTTGGGGGAAGATACGCAGTATTTT. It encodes CASSLGEDTQYF. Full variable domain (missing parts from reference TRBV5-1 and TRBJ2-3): KAGVTQTPRYLIKTRGQQVTLSCSPISGHRSVSWYQQTPGQGLQFLFEYFSETQRNKGNFPGRFSGRQFSNSRSEMNVSTLELGDSALYLCASSLGEDTQYFGPGTRLTVL.

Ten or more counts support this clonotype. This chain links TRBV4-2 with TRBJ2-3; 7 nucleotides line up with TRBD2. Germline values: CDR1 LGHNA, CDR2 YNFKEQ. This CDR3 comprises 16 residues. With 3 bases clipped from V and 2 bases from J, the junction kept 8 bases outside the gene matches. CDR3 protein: CASSQPLLADTDTQYF. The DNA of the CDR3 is TGTGCCAGCAGCCAGCCCCTTCTAGCGGACACAGATACGCAGTATTTT.

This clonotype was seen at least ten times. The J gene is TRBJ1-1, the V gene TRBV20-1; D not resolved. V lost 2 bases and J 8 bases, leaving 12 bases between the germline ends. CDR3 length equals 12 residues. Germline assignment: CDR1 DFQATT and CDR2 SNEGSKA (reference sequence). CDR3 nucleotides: TGCAGTGCTAGATGGGCTGACCAAGAAGCTTTCTTT. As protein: CSARWADQEAFF.

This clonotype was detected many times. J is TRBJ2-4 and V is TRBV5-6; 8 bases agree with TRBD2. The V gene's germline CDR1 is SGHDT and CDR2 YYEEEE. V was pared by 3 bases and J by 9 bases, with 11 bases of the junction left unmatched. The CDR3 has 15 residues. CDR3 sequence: CASSSAGGDGPIQYF. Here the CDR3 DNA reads TGTGCCAGCAGCTCCGCCGGGGGGGACGGCCCCATTCAGTACTTC.

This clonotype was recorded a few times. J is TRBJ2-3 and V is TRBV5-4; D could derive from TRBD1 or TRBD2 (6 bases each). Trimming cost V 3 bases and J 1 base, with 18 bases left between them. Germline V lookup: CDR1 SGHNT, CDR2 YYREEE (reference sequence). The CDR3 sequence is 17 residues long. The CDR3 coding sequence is TGTGCCAGCAGCTCGACCGGGGGCAGGGGTGGCACAGATACGCAGTATTTT. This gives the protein CASSSTGGRGGTDTQYF.

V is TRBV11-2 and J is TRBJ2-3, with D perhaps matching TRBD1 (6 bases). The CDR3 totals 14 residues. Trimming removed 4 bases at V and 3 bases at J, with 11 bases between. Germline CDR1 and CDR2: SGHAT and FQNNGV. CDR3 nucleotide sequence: TGTGCCAGCAGCTCTGGACAGCAGACAGATACGCAGTATTTT. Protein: CASSSGQQTDTQYF.

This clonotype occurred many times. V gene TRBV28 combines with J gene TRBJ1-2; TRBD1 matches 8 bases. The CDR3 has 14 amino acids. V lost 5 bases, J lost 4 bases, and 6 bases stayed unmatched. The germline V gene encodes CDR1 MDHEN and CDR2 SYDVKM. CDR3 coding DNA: TGTGCCAGCAGTGACCCAGGGGGCGGCTATGGCTACACCTTC. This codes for CASSDPGGGYGYTF.

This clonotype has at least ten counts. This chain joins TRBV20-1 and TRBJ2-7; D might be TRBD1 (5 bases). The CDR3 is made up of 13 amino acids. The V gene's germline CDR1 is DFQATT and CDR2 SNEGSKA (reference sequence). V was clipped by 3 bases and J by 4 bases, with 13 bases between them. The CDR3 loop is CSARAGSHYEQYV. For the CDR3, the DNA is TGCAGTGCTAGGGCAGGGTCTCATTACGAGCAGTACGTC.

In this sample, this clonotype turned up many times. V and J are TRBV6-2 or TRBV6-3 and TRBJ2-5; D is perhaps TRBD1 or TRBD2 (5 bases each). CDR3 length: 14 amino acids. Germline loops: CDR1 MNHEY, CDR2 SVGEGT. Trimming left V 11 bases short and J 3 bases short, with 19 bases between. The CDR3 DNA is TGTGCCGCCCTCCCGGGACCAATGAAAGAGACCCAGTACTTC. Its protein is CAALPGPMKETQYF.

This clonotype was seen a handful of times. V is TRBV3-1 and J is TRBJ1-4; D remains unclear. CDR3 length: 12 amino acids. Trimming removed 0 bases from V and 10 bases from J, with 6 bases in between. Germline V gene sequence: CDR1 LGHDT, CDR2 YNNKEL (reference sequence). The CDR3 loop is CASSQELRKLFF. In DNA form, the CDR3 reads TGTGCCAGCAGCCAAGAGCTAAGAAAACTGTTTTTT.

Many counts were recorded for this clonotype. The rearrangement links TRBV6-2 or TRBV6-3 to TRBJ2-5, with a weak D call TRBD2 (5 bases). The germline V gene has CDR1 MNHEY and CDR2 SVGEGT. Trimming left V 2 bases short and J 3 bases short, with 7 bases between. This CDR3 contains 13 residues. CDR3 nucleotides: TGTGCCAGCAGTTACAGGACTGAAGAGACCCAGTACTTC. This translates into CASSYRTEETQYF.

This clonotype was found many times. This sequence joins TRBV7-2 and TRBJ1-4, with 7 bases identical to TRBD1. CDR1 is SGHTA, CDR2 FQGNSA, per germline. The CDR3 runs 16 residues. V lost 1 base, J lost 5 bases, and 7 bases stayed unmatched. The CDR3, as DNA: TGTGCCAGCAGCTTAGGGGCACAGGGGCTGAATGAAAAACTGTTTTTT. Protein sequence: CASSLGAQGLNEKLFF.

CDR3: CSARGQGGAYEQYF. The DNA of the CDR3 is TGCAGTGCTAGAGGCCAAGGGGGCGCCTACGAGCAGTACTTC. V gene TRBV20-1 combines with J gene TRBJ2-7; 7 nucleotides agree with TRBD1. The J segment lost 2 bases and the V segment lost 1 base, leaving 5 bases of the junction unmatched. The V gene's germline CDR1 is DFQATT and CDR2 SNEGSKA (reference sequence). The CDR3 has 14 residues.

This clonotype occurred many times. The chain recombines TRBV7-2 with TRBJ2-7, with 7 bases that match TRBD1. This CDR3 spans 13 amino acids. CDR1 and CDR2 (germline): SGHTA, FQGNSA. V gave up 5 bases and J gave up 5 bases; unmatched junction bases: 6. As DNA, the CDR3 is TGTGCCAGCAGCGCAGGGACAGCCGACGAGCAGTACTTC. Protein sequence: CASSAGTADEQYF.

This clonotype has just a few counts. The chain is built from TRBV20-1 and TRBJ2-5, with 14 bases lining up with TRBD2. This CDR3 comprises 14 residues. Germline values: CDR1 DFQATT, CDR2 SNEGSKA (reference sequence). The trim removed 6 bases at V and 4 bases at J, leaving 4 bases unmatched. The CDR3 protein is CSATGTSGGETQYF. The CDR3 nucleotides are TGCAGTGCAACGGGGACTAGCGGGGGAGAGACCCAGTACTTC.

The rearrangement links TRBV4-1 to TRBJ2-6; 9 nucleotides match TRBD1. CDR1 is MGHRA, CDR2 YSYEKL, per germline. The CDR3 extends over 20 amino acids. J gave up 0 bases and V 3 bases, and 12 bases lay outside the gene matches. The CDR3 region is CASSHQGQGFQGSGANVLTF. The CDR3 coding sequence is TGCGCCAGCAGCCACCAGGGACAGGGATTTCAAGGCTCTGGGGCCAACGTCCTGACTTTC.

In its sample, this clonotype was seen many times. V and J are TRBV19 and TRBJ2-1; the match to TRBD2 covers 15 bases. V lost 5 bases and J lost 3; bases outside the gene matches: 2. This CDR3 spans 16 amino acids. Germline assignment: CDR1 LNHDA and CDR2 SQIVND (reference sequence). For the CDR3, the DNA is TGTGCCAGTAGTCTGGGACTAGCGGGGGGCTACAATGAGCAGTTCTTC. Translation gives CASSLGLAGGYNEQFF.

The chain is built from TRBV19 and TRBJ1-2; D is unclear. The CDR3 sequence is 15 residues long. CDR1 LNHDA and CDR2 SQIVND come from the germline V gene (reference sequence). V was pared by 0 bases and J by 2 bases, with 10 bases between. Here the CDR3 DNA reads TGTGCCAGTAGTATAGATGGCGGCGGGAACTATGGCTACACCTTC. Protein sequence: CASSIDGGGNYGYTF.

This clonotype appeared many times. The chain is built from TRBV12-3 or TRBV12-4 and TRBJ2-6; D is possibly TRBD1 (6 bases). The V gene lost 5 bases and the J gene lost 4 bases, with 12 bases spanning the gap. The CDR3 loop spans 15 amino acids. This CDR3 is CASSIQGYGANVLTF. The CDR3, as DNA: TGTGCCAGCAGTATCCAGGGGTACGGGGCCAACGTCCTGACTTTC.

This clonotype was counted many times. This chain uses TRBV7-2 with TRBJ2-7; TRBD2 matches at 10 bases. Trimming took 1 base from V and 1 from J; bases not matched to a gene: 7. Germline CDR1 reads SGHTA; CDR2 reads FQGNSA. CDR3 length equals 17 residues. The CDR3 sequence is CASSLDGVAGGSYEQYV. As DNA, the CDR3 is TGTGCCAGCAGCTTAGACGGGGTAGCGGGGGGTTCCTACGAGCAGTACGTC.

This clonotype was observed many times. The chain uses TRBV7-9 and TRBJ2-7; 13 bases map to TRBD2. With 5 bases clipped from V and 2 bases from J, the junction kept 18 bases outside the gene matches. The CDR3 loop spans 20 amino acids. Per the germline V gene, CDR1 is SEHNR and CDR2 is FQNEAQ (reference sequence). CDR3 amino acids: CASSPVLGLAGEYLTYEQYF. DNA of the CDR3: TGTGCCAGCAGCCCAGTCCTCGGACTAGCGGGGGAATACCTAACCTACGAGCAGTACTTC.

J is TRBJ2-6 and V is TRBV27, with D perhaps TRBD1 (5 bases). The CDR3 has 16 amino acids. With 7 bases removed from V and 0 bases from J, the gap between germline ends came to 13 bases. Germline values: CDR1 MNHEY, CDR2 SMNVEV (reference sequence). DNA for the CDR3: TGTGCCAGCACCCGGACATACCACTCTGGGGCCAACGTCCTGACTTTC. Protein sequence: CASTRTYHSGANVLTF.